This passage covers 18 T cell receptor beta chains from one sample sequenced in a study of blood T cell repertoires in COVID-19. Generated by immunoSEQ multiplex PCR, the TCRdb table keeps only in-frame clones and is missing some. Among more than 150,000 clones listed, about 75% were seen once. Sequencing used peripheral blood. All receptors come from a woman aged 70-85 years with acute or convalescent COVID-19.

This clone appeared a few times. The chain couples TRBV5-4 to TRBJ1-4; TRBD1 is a possible D gene (5 bases). This CDR3 has 16 residues. Germline CDR1 SGHNT, CDR2 YYREEE (reference sequence). Trimming removed 1 base from V and 7 bases from J, with 17 bases in between. CDR3 loop: CASSLTIRQGGEKLFF. The DNA for the CDR3 is TGTGCCAGCAGCTTGACCATCCGGCAGGGAGGTGAAAAACTGTTTTTT. The full variable domain, rest sourced from reference TRBV5-4 and TRBJ1-4, is ETGVTQSPTHLIKTRGQQVTLRCSSQSGHNTVSWYQQALGQGPQFIFQYYREEENGRGNFPPRFSGLQFPNYSSELNVNALELDDSALYLCASSLTIRQGGEKLFFGSGTQLSVL.

This clone was counted a single time. The rearrangement links TRBV27 to TRBJ1-4; 10 bases match TRBD1. From germline, CDR1 is MNHEY and CDR2 SMNVEV (reference sequence). The CDR3 loop spans 15 amino acids. With V trimmed by 5 bases and J by 7 bases, 7 bases remained unmatched. CDR3 DNA: TGTGCCAGCAGTCTCCGGGACAGGGGTGTTGAAAAACTGTTTTTT. Protein product: CASSLRDRGVEKLFF.

The rearrangement joins TRBV24-1 to TRBJ1-5; D is ambiguous. The germline V gene has CDR1 KGHDR and CDR2 SFDVKD. This CDR3 comprises 15 residues. The V and J ends lost 5 bases and 2 bases respectively, with 12 bases between them. In DNA form, the CDR3 reads TGTGCCACCAGTGCCGAGGGAGGAGGCAATCAGCCCCAGCATTTT. Residues: CATSAEGGGNQPQHF.

The gene calls are TRBV18 and TRBJ1-5; 10 nucleotides agree with TRBD1. Germline trimming cut 4 bases from V and 4 bases from J; bases unmatched to any gene: 7. Germline V CDR1 and CDR2: KGHSH, LQKENI. The CDR3 length is 16 residues. The CDR3 sequence: CASSLQPGQGNQPQHF. In nucleotides, the CDR3 is TGTGCCAGCTCACTGCAACCGGGACAGGGGAATCAGCCCCAGCATTTT.

The V gene is TRBV4-2, the J gene TRBJ2-7, with TRBD1 matching over 7 bases. V trimming: 0 bases; J trimming: 4 bases; junction bases outside the gene matches: 3. Germline V CDR1 and CDR2: LGHNA, YNFKEQ. The CDR3 runs 14 residues. CDR3 nucleotide sequence: TGTGCCAGCAGCCAAGACAGGGGGTCTTACGAGCAGTACTTC. Protein sequence: CASSQDRGSYEQYF.

V and J are TRBV30 and TRBJ2-1; D uncertain. V was trimmed by 2 bases and J by 2 bases, leaving 10 bases between them. There are 14 residues in the CDR3. The germline gives CDR1 GTSNPN, CDR2 SVGIG (reference sequence). Here the CDR3 DNA reads TGTGCCTGGAGTACTCTAACCACCTACAATGAGCAGTTCTTC. Encoded protein: CAWSTLTTYNEQFF.

The genes are TRBV3-1 (or the pseudogene TRBV3-2) and TRBJ1-1; a possible D gene is TRBD1 (6 bases). This CDR3 is 16 amino acids long. V was cut by 4 bases and J by 0 bases, with 15 bases left in between. The germline V gene encodes CDR1 LGHDT and CDR2 YNNKEL (reference sequence). This chain's CDR3 is CASSPRGGQMNTEAFF. Here the CDR3 DNA reads TGTGCCAGCAGCCCCCGCGGCGGACAGATGAACACTGAAGCTTTCTTT.

This sequence joins TRBV27 and TRBJ2-3; 9 bases map to TRBD2. Germline loops: CDR1 MNHEY, CDR2 SMNVEV (reference sequence). With 5 bases clipped from V and 0 bases from J, the junction kept 9 bases outside the gene matches. This CDR3 comprises 17 residues. DNA of the CDR3: TGTGCCAGCAGTACAATTAGCGGGAGCCCCAGCACAGATACGCAGTATTTT. Its translation is CASSTISGSPSTDTQYF.

At least ten counts were recorded for this clone. The rearrangement uses TRBV9 and TRBJ2-1; TRBD2 is a possible D gene (6 bases). The V gene's germline CDR1 is SGDLS and CDR2 YYNGEE. This CDR3 region has 14 residues. The V gene lost 4 bases and the J gene lost 3 bases, with 11 bases spanning the gap. The CDR3 DNA is TGTGCCAGCAGCCCACGGGAGTTCTACAATGAGCAGTTCTTC. Its protein product is CASSPREFYNEQFF.

V usage is TRBV19 and J usage is TRBJ2-5; 7 bases align to TRBD2. The CDR3 consists of 15 residues. Germline trimming cut 6 bases from V and 0 bases from J; bases unmatched to any gene: 7. Per the germline V gene, CDR1 is LNHDA and CDR2 is SQIVND (reference sequence). The CDR3 nucleotides are TGTGCCAGTAGGGAACGGGGAGGGAACCAAGAGACCCAGTACTTC. Its protein product is CASRERGGNQETQYF.

The chain is built from TRBV12-3 or TRBV12-4 and TRBJ1-5, with a weak D call TRBD1 (6 bases). V was clipped by 5 bases and J by 4 bases, with 9 bases between them. This CDR3 is 13 amino acids long. CDR3 DNA sequence: TGTGCCAGCAGTCGGACAGATAATCAGCCCCAGCATTTT. Translated: CASSRTDNQPQHF.

The sample holds one count of this clone. J is TRBJ2-2 and V is TRBV6-6, with TRBD1 identical over 9 bases. Losses at the gene ends were 8 bases for V and 7 bases for J; bases not matched to a gene: 8. Germline CDR1 reads MNHNY; CDR2 reads SVGAGI (reference sequence). This CDR3 region has 14 residues. DNA for the CDR3: TGTGCCAGCCGCCAGGGACAGGGAAACGGGGAGCTGTTTTTT. It yields the protein CASRQGQGNGELFF.

Only a few counts were recorded for this clone. V and J are TRBV5-1 and TRBJ1-6; D ambiguous. In germline, CDR1 is SGHRS, CDR2 YFSETQ. Trimming cost V 0 bases and J 9 bases, with 10 bases left between them. The CDR3 has 14 amino acids. The CDR3 DNA sequence: TGCGCCAGCAGCTTGGCCGGGAGTCCTTCACCCCTCCACTTT. It is translated as CASSLAGSPSPLHF.

The table lists this clone with a count of one. The rearrangement joins TRBV23-1 to TRBJ1-2; 8 bases fit TRBD1. TRBV23-1 is identified as an open reading frame with a role that is uncertain. The CDR3 covers 14 residues. Trimming cost V 2 bases and J 8 bases; bases outside gene matches: 7. CDR3 sequence: CASSQPHRGDGYTF. The CDR3, as DNA: TGCGCCAGCAGTCAACCCCACAGGGGGGACGGCTACACCTTC.

The chain couples TRBV18 to TRBJ1-5, with a possible D match to TRBD1 (5 bases). The CDR3 covers 17 residues. V lost 3 bases to trimming and J lost 2 bases, with 17 bases between them. Germline V gene lookup returns CDR1 KGHSH and CDR2 LQKENI. CDR3 loop: CASSPYSGEGGNQPQHF. CDR3 nucleotide sequence: TGTGCCAGCTCACCTTATTCGGGGGAAGGGGGCAATCAGCCCCAGCATTTT. Supplemented by reference TRBV18 and TRBJ1-5, the full variable domain reads NAGVMQNPRHLVRRRGQEARLRCSPMKGHSHVYWYRQLPEEGLKFMVYLQKENIIDESGMPKERFSAEFPKEGPSILRIQQVVRGDSAAYFCASSPYSGEGGNQPQHFGDGTRLSIL.

In this sample, this clone turned up a few times. V usage is TRBV6-5 and J usage is TRBJ2-5; D is perhaps TRBD1 (5 bases). V was clipped by 5 bases and J by 2 bases, with 15 bases between them. Germline lookup yields CDR1 MNHEY and CDR2 SVGAGI. CDR3 length equals 15 residues. The DNA for the CDR3 is TGTGCCAGCAGTAGATTGGGCCAGGGACAAGAGACCCAGTACTTC. It codes for CASSRLGQGQETQYF.

This clone showed up just a few times. The chain carries TRBV9 and TRBJ2-7; 12 bases agree with TRBD2. Looked up from germline, CDR1 is SGDLS and CDR2 is YYNGEE. V was pared by 0 bases and J by 0 bases, with 10 bases of the junction left unmatched. This CDR3 is built from 19 residues. CDR3: CASSVGLLAGGPGSYEQYF. The CDR3, as DNA: TGTGCCAGCAGCGTAGGTTTGCTAGCGGGAGGGCCCGGCTCCTACGAGCAGTACTTC.

The rearrangement joins TRBV5-1 to TRBJ2-5; 10 bases match TRBD2. The CDR3 length is 16 residues. Germline assignment: CDR1 SGHRS and CDR2 YFSETQ. Trimming removed 4 bases from V and 5 bases from J; junction bases left unmatched: 11. Here the CDR3 reads CASSPPLAGVEETQYF. Here the CDR3 DNA reads TGCGCCAGCAGCCCACCTCTAGCGGGAGTAGAGGAGACCCAGTACTTC.